Listed below are T cell receptor beta chains from one sample, sequenced in a study of cytotoxic CD8 clonotypes in ibrutinib-treated CLL. Sequencing was performed with immunoSEQ multiplex PCR; in TCRdb, only in-frame clones are kept and a portion is missing. Here the sample spans approximately 25,000 clones, about two thirds being singletons. The sequences come from PBMCs, collected at disease progression, from a patient treated with ibrutinib. Every receptor here comes from a human donor with chronic lymphocytic leukemia. Both conserved end residues are trimmed from each CDR3. D genes are given only for firm matches.

CDR3: ASSPAPWTSGGAREQF
V: TRBV4-1
J: TRBJ2-1
D: TRBD2

CDR3: ASSLAGTSGYEQY
V: TRBV19
J: TRBJ2-7
D: TRBD2

CDR3: ATSGGPGETQY
V: TRBV29-1
J: TRBJ2-5
D: TRBD2

CDR3: ASSLMGGPYNEQF
V: TRBV7-3
J: TRBJ2-1
D: -

CDR3: ASSEGTSGSHEQF
V: TRBV10-2
J: TRBJ2-1
D: TRBD2

CDR3: ASSFGGGGVYTEAF
V: TRBV11-1
J: TRBJ1-1
D: -

CDR3: ASSSQGTYEQY
V: TRBV27
J: TRBJ2-7
D: -

CDR3: ASSSTAYTEAF
V: TRBV5-1
J: TRBJ1-1
D: -

CDR3: ASSEIGGGVTEAF
V: TRBV2
J: TRBJ1-1
D: -

CDR3: ASSLAQVANTEAF
V: TRBV7-9
J: TRBJ1-1
D: -

CDR3: SARTPLPQF
V: TRBV20-1
J: TRBJ2-1
D: -

CDR3: ASSTGTGTEAF
V: TRBV2
J: TRBJ1-1
D: -

CDR3: ASSAGPDYEQY
V: TRBV19
J: TRBJ2-7
D: -

CDR3: ASSGIQGTDTQY
V: TRBV2
J: TRBJ2-3
D: -

CDR3: ASSLGGPGNTIY
V: TRBV5-4
J: TRBJ1-3
D: -

CDR3: ASSSWGEWSTDTQY
V: TRBV27
J: TRBJ2-3
D: -

CDR3: ASSLDPTTDTQY
V: TRBV7-3
J: TRBJ2-3
D: -

CDR3: ASSVGGPGYTEAF
V: TRBV5-5
J: TRBJ1-1
D: -

CDR3: ASSSGQGEYEQY
V: TRBV7-6
J: TRBJ2-7
D: TRBD1

CDR3: ASSSQGLNTEAF
V: TRBV7-3
J: TRBJ1-1
D: -

CDR3: ASRGQGGIGELF
V: TRBV27
J: TRBJ2-2
D: TRBD1

CDR3: ASRRGMGTKGF
V: TRBV2
J: TRBJ1-1
D: -

CDR3: ASSMDRGLKTNYGYT
V: TRBV19
J: TRBJ1-2
D: TRBD1

CDR3: ASRGQGNSPLH
V: TRBV27
J: TRBJ1-6
D: -

CDR3: ASSSLGEQY
V: TRBV2
J: TRBJ2-7
D: -

CDR3: ASRTSPGGTGELF
V: TRBV7-9
J: TRBJ2-2
D: TRBD2

CDR3: ASKRLAGAETQY
V: TRBV27
J: TRBJ2-5
D: -

CDR3: ASSVGGHYGYT
V: TRBV7-8
J: TRBJ1-2
D: TRBD1

CDR3: ASSGPRDRGRPDTQY
V: TRBV2
J: TRBJ2-3
D: TRBD1

CDR3: ASSLVSNQPQH
V: TRBV5-5
J: TRBJ1-5
D: -

CDR3: ASRAANQPQH
V: TRBV6-6
J: TRBJ1-5
D: -

CDR3: ASSLAGAPYEQY
V: TRBV5-1
J: TRBJ2-7
D: -

CDR3: AITLTAGGDTEAF
V: TRBV10-3
J: TRBJ1-1
D: -

CDR3: ASSTTTGTISYEQY
V: TRBV7-9
J: TRBJ2-7
D: -

CDR3: ATREGEQY
V: TRBV6-6
J: TRBJ2-7
D: TRBD2

CDR3: ASSPENYGYT
V: TRBV5-4
J: TRBJ1-2
D: -

CDR3: ASSQGFRVEKLF
V: TRBV14
J: TRBJ1-4
D: -

CDR3: ASSLGGRASEQY
V: TRBV7-6
J: TRBJ2-7
D: -

CDR3: ASSPGDNEQF
V: TRBV11-2
J: TRBJ2-1
D: -

CDR3: ASSSRGFSTDTQY
V: TRBV7-3
J: TRBJ2-3
D: -

CDR3: ASGLAPQVDYGYT
V: TRBV12-5
J: TRBJ1-2
D: -

CDR3: ASSLDGGHKNTEAF
V: TRBV11-1
J: TRBJ1-1
D: -

CDR3: ASSYLDTIY
V: TRBV6-5
J: TRBJ1-3
D: -

CDR3: AISRDIGNGYT
V: TRBV10-3
J: TRBJ1-2
D: -

CDR3: ASSLSPTGGHQY
V: TRBV11-2
J: TRBJ2-4
D: TRBD1

CDR3: ASSEQQLGLNPIQPQH
V: TRBV6-1
J: TRBJ1-5
D: -

CDR3: ASSPPGQQDAEAF
V: TRBV4-1
J: TRBJ1-1
D: TRBD1

CDR3: ASRRGLNQPQH
V: TRBV2
J: TRBJ1-5
D: -

CDR3: ASSLGVQNTEAF
V: TRBV4-1
J: TRBJ1-1
D: -

CDR3: AISDSDRGYQPQH
V: TRBV10-3
J: TRBJ1-5
D: TRBD1

CDR3: ASSLATGLYEQY
V: TRBV7-8
J: TRBJ2-7
D: TRBD1

CDR3: ASTSPAGSSYEQY
V: TRBV5-6
J: TRBJ2-7
D: -